This T cell receptor (beta chain) was obtained from a study of CD8 T cells in Susac syndrome. Negative isolation was used for CD8+ and CD4+ T cells, and FACS enrichment was applied to TEMRA cells. RNA was extracted with the RNeasy kit, and a quantity of roughly 0.5 to 1 ug was reverse transcribed using random hexamers. TCRdb recomputed calls from the immunoSEQ multiplex PCR reads with MiXCR, one row per CDR3 protein. This sample yields about 440,000 distinct CDR3 sequences, of which 85% are seen a single time; about 0.12% belongs to the top ten. The specimen was CD8+ T cells from PBMCs. This clonotype originated in a human donor with multiple sclerosis.

The CDR3 protein is CAWSVGLAGNTIYF. The CDR3 nucleotides read TGTGCCTGGAGTGTAGGTTTAGCTGGAAACACCATATATTTT. The chain has TRBV30 and TRBJ1-3, with D unclear. Germline V lookup: CDR1 GTSNPN, CDR2 SVGIG (reference sequence). The CDR3 runs 14 residues. V was shortened by 0 bases and J by 2 bases, with 8 bases between the two germline ends.